Listed below are T cell receptor beta chains from one sample, sequenced in a study of technical replicates of blood from a handful of donors. Libraries were prepared by immunoSEQ multiplex PCR; TCRdb keeps only in-frame clonotypes and omits some of them. The repertoire holds approximately 92,000 clones, approximately 95% seen once, with 0.2% to 0.25% in the top ten. Sequencing was done on a sample of T cells isolated from PBMCs. These receptors were collected from a human donor in good health. CDR3s include the opening cysteine and the closing phenylalanine or tryptophan. D genes are given only for firm matches. Rows give clone size only sometimes, using once, few, many, or a class for an expanded clone.

d_gene: NA
abundance: NA
j_gene: TRBJ2-3
v_gene: TRBV13
CDR3nt: TGTGCCAGCAGCGTAAACAGGGTCACAGATACGCAGTATTTT
CDR3aa: CASSVNRVTDTQYF

d_gene: TRBD2
abundance: NA
j_gene: TRBJ2-5
v_gene: TRBV7-9
CDR3nt: TGTGCCAGCAGCTCCCGGTCGGGGGGTCCGATCCAAGAGACCCAGTACTTC
CDR3aa: CASSSRSGGPIQETQYF

d_gene: NA
abundance: once
j_gene: TRBJ1-3
v_gene: TRBV21-1
CDR3nt: TGTGCCAGCAGCCTAGCGGTGTCTGGAAACACCATATATTTT
CDR3aa: CASSLAVSGNTIYF

d_gene: TRBD1
abundance: NA
j_gene: TRBJ2-2
v_gene: TRBV5-1
CDR3nt: TGCGCCAGCAGCTTCGACAGGGCCGGGGAGCTGTTTTTT
CDR3aa: CASSFDRAGELFF

d_gene: TRBD1
abundance: NA
j_gene: TRBJ1-2
v_gene: TRBV2
CDR3nt: TGTGCCAGCAGTGAGTTGGGACAGGGTCGCTATGGCTACACCTTC
CDR3aa: CASSELGQGRYGYTF

d_gene: NA
abundance: NA
j_gene: TRBJ2-4
v_gene: TRBV29-1
CDR3nt: TGCAGCGTTAGCGAGGGGACTGGAAACATTCAGTACTTC
CDR3aa: CSVSEGTGNIQYF

d_gene: NA
abundance: NA
j_gene: TRBJ2-7
v_gene: TRBV4-1
CDR3nt: TGCGCCAGCAGCCAAGAGTGGAGCTCCTACGAGCAGTACTTC
CDR3aa: CASSQEWSSYEQYF

d_gene: TRBD1
abundance: NA
j_gene: TRBJ2-1
v_gene: TRBV6-6
CDR3nt: TGTGCCAGCAGTTGGCCGGGACAGGACTACAATGAGCAGTTCTTC
CDR3aa: CASSWPGQDYNEQFF

d_gene: NA
abundance: NA
j_gene: TRBJ1-5
v_gene: TRBV19
CDR3nt: TGTGCCAGTAGTCCCCGGGACAACAATCAGCCCCAGCATTTT
CDR3aa: CASSPRDNNQPQHF

d_gene: NA
abundance: NA
j_gene: TRBJ2-5
v_gene: TRBV6-5
CDR3nt: TGTGCCAGCAGGGAGACAGAGACCCAGTACTTC
CDR3aa: CASRETETQYF

d_gene: NA
abundance: NA
j_gene: TRBJ2-7
v_gene: TRBV6-1
CDR3nt: TGTGCCAGCAGTGAGAGGGTAGGCGGACGGTACTTC
CDR3aa: CASSERVGGRYF

d_gene: TRBD2
abundance: NA
j_gene: TRBJ2-1
v_gene: TRBV4-2
CDR3nt: TGTGCCAGCAGCCAAGTTGGCGGGAGTAATTACAATGAGCAGTTCTTC
CDR3aa: CASSQVGGSNYNEQFF

d_gene: TRBD2
abundance: NA
j_gene: TRBJ2-1
v_gene: TRBV29-1
CDR3nt: TGCAGCGTTGAAGATGCACTAGCGGGGGGCTTCAATGAGCAGTTCTTC
CDR3aa: CSVEDALAGGFNEQFF

d_gene: TRBD1
abundance: NA
j_gene: TRBJ2-7
v_gene: TRBV7-6
CDR3nt: TGTGCCAGCAGCCAACTACAGGGGGCTAGGTACGAGCAGTACTTC
CDR3aa: CASSQLQGARYEQYF

d_gene: NA
abundance: NA
j_gene: TRBJ1-5
v_gene: TRBV18
CDR3nt: TGTGCCAGCTCAAATGCGGGTAGCAATCAGCCCCAGCATTTT
CDR3aa: CASSNAGSNQPQHF

d_gene: TRBD2
abundance: NA
j_gene: TRBJ2-5
v_gene: TRBV19
CDR3nt: TGTGCCAGTACCCCTCTAGCGGGGGTCGGGGAGACCCAGTACTTC
CDR3aa: CASTPLAGVGETQYF

d_gene: NA
abundance: NA
j_gene: TRBJ1-2
v_gene: TRBV7-2
CDR3nt: TGTGCCAGCAGCTTAGTGGGAGGCGCCTATGGCTACACCTTC
CDR3aa: CASSLVGGAYGYTF

d_gene: TRBD2
abundance: NA
j_gene: TRBJ2-2
v_gene: TRBV2
CDR3nt: TGTGCCAGCAGAGCTAGCGGGGTGGAAGCTATCGGGGAGCTGTTTTTT
CDR3aa: CASRASGVEAIGELFF

d_gene: TRBD1
abundance: NA
j_gene: TRBJ2-3
v_gene: TRBV6-5
CDR3nt: TGTGCCAGCAGTTACGGACAGGGCATGGTGGATACGCAGTATTTT
CDR3aa: CASSYGQGMVDTQYF

d_gene: TRBD2
abundance: once
j_gene: TRBJ2-1
v_gene: TRBV10-2
CDR3nt: TGCGCCAGCAGTGAGCTAGCGGGAGGGCCGCTGTTCTTC
CDR3aa: CASSELAGGPLFF

d_gene: NA
abundance: NA
j_gene: TRBJ2-7
v_gene: TRBV5-1
CDR3nt: TGCGCCACCAAGGGGGAATACGAGCAGTACTTC
CDR3aa: CATKGEYEQYF

d_gene: NA
abundance: NA
j_gene: TRBJ2-1
v_gene: TRBV30
CDR3nt: TGTGCCTGGAGTGTACGGGGGGCCCAATTGATACAGTTCTTC
CDR3aa: CAWSVRGAQLIQFF

d_gene: NA
abundance: NA
j_gene: TRBJ1-2
v_gene: TRBV6-5
CDR3nt: TGTGCCAGCAGTTATGGCCCTAACTATGGCTACACCTTC
CDR3aa: CASSYGPNYGYTF

d_gene: TRBD2
abundance: NA
j_gene: TRBJ2-2
v_gene: TRBV6-1
CDR3nt: TGTGCCAGCAGTGTAGCGGGCCCCCCGAACACCGGGGAGCTGTTTTTT
CDR3aa: CASSVAGPPNTGELFF

d_gene: TRBD1
abundance: NA
j_gene: TRBJ1-1
v_gene: TRBV19
CDR3nt: TGTGCCAGTAGTATCTATGTAGCCAGGGGGGTTGCTGAAGCTTTCTTT
CDR3aa: CASSIYVARGVAEAFF

d_gene: TRBD1
abundance: NA
j_gene: TRBJ1-1
v_gene: TRBV2
CDR3nt: TGTGCCAGCGGAGGGACAGGGGGAAACACTGAAGCTTTCTTT
CDR3aa: CASGGTGGNTEAFF

d_gene: NA
abundance: NA
j_gene: TRBJ1-2
v_gene: TRBV10-1
CDR3nt: TGCGCCAGCAGTGAGGGAGGGAACTATGGCTACACCTTC
CDR3aa: CASSEGGNYGYTF

d_gene: TRBD2
abundance: NA
j_gene: TRBJ2-3
v_gene: TRBV11-1
CDR3nt: TGTGCCAGCAGCTTAGTGGCTAGCGGGCCTAGCACAGATACGCAGTATTTT
CDR3aa: CASSLVASGPSTDTQYF

d_gene: NA
abundance: NA
j_gene: TRBJ1-2
v_gene: TRBV2
CDR3nt: TGTGCCTCCCGTGGCTACACCTTC
CDR3aa: CASRGYTF

d_gene: NA
abundance: few
j_gene: TRBJ1-2
v_gene: TRBV2
CDR3nt: TGTGCCAGCGTAGGGGTATCTAGTGGCTACACCTTC
CDR3aa: CASVGVSSGYTF

d_gene: TRBD1
abundance: NA
j_gene: TRBJ1-1
v_gene: TRBV4-1
CDR3nt: TGCGCCAGCAGCCGAGACAGGGGATACACTGAAGCTTTCTTT
CDR3aa: CASSRDRGYTEAFF

d_gene: TRBD1
abundance: NA
j_gene: TRBJ2-4
v_gene: TRBV10-1
CDR3nt: TGCGCCAGCAGCCCGGGACAGTCCAAAAACATTCAGTACTTC
CDR3aa: CASSPGQSKNIQYF

d_gene: NA
abundance: NA
j_gene: TRBJ2-2
v_gene: TRBV7-9
CDR3nt: TGTGCCAGCAGCTTAGGGGCAACCGGGGAGCTGTTTTTT
CDR3aa: CASSLGATGELFF

d_gene: TRBD2
abundance: NA
j_gene: TRBJ2-7
v_gene: TRBV27
CDR3nt: TGTGCCAGCAGTTTAGGGACTAAAGACGAGCAGTACTTC
CDR3aa: CASSLGTKDEQYF

d_gene: NA
abundance: NA
j_gene: TRBJ2-1
v_gene: TRBV27
CDR3nt: TGTGCCAGCAGTTTCAGGTATCCCTACAATGAGCAGTTCTTC
CDR3aa: CASSFRYPYNEQFF

d_gene: TRBD1
abundance: once
j_gene: TRBJ2-3
v_gene: TRBV5-4
CDR3nt: TGTGCCAGCAGCCCGGGACAGGGGGCGGTTGATACGCAGTATTTT
CDR3aa: CASSPGQGAVDTQYF

d_gene: TRBD2
abundance: NA
j_gene: TRBJ2-1
v_gene: TRBV10-3
CDR3nt: TGTGCCATCAGTGAGTCGACTAGCGGGCTTTCCTCCTACAATGAGCAGTTCTTC
CDR3aa: CAISESTSGLSSYNEQFF

d_gene: TRBD1
abundance: NA
j_gene: TRBJ2-7
v_gene: TRBV2
CDR3nt: TGTGCCAGCAGTGATAGGGACAGCTACGAGCAGTACTTC
CDR3aa: CASSDRDSYEQYF

d_gene: TRBD1
abundance: NA
j_gene: TRBJ2-2
v_gene: TRBV5-1
CDR3nt: TGCGCCAGCAGGCTGGGACAGGCCACCGGGGAGCTGTTTTTT
CDR3aa: CASRLGQATGELFF

d_gene: NA
abundance: NA
j_gene: TRBJ1-6
v_gene: TRBV7-3
CDR3nt: TGTGCCAGCAGCTTCAGCGGTAATAATTCACCCCTCCACTTT
CDR3aa: CASSFSGNNSPLHF

d_gene: NA
abundance: NA
j_gene: TRBJ2-7
v_gene: TRBV7-9
CDR3nt: TGTGCCAGCAGCAACAATCGCGGGGGCTCCCCCCTCTACGAGCAGTACTTC
CDR3aa: CASSNNRGGSPLYEQYF

d_gene: NA
abundance: once
j_gene: TRBJ1-1
v_gene: TRBV27
CDR3nt: TGTGCCAGCAGGACCAAACTAGCTGAAGCTTTCTTT
CDR3aa: CASRTKLAEAFF

d_gene: TRBD1
abundance: NA
j_gene: TRBJ1-2
v_gene: TRBV5-6
CDR3nt: TGTGCCAGCAGCTTGGGACAGGGTGAGGTAGAGGGCTACACCTTC
CDR3aa: CASSLGQGEVEGYTF

d_gene: NA
abundance: NA
j_gene: TRBJ2-3
v_gene: TRBV27
CDR3nt: TGTGCCAGCTCCGAGGCGGGGTCCACAATAGATACGCAGTATTTT
CDR3aa: CASSEAGSTIDTQYF

d_gene: NA
abundance: NA
j_gene: TRBJ1-2
v_gene: TRBV5-1
CDR3nt: TGCGCCAGCAGCTCCAGGGGTCAACTTATGAGTGGCTACACCTTC
CDR3aa: CASSSRGQLMSGYTF